These 7 T cell receptor beta chains were all obtained from the same sample, sequenced in a study of OX40 agonist ivuxolimab in advanced cancers. Some clones are missing from TCRdb's copy, which holds only in-frame ones; the method was immunoSEQ multiplex PCR. This table holds tens of thousands of clones, over 80% found once. The material was CD4+ or CD8+ T cells sorted from blood, obtained in a trial of the OX40 agonist ivuxolimab. These TCRs come from an adult with an advanced solid tumor such as melanoma, head and neck, liver or kidney cancer.

The rearrangement joins TRBV5-4 to TRBJ2-2; D unclear. Trimming took 1 base from V and 0 from J, leaving 7 bases between them. The CDR3 runs 15 residues. Germline V gene sequence: CDR1 SGHNT, CDR2 YYREEE (reference sequence). CDR3 nucleotide sequence: TGTGCCAGCAGCTTGTGGGTGTCGAACACCGGGGAGCTGTTTTTT. Translation gives CASSLWVSNTGELFF.

The rearrangement links TRBV5-1 to TRBJ2-5, with unresolved D. V was cut by 4 bases and J by 1 base, with 8 bases left in between. This CDR3 has 13 residues. Looked up from germline, CDR1 is SGHRS and CDR2 is YFSETQ. The CDR3 protein is CASSRLGQETQYF. The CDR3 bases are TGCGCCAGCAGCCGGTTGGGCCAAGAGACCCAGTACTTC.

J is TRBJ1-4 and V is TRBV28, with 7 bases matching TRBD1. Germline V gene sequence: CDR1 MDHEN, CDR2 SYDVKM. Losses at the gene ends were 5 bases for V and 3 bases for J; bases not matched to a gene: 6. The CDR3 sequence is 15 residues long. In DNA, the CDR3 is TGTGCCAGCAGTCTAAGGGGGCCGTCTAATGAAAAACTGTTTTTT. This codes for CASSLRGPSNEKLFF. Full variable domain (outside the CDR3, taken from reference TRBV28 and TRBJ1-4): DVKVTQSSRYLVKRTGEKVFLECVQDMDHENMFWYRQDPGLGLRLIYFSYDVKMKEKGDIPEGYSVSREKKERFSLILESASTNQTSMYLCASSLRGPSNEKLFFGSGTQLSVL.

CDR3 bases: TGTGCCAGCACCGCTAGCGGGGGAAACCAAGAGACCCAGTACTTC. Translation gives CASTASGGNQETQYF. The rearrangement links TRBV14 to TRBJ2-5; 10 bases agree with TRBD2. The germline V gene has CDR1 SGHDN and CDR2 FVKESK. The V gene end was trimmed by 7 bases and the J gene end by 0 bases; junction bases not matched to a gene: 5. The CDR3 has 15 residues.

The gene calls are TRBV6-5 and TRBJ2-7; D not certain. V lost 5 bases to trimming and J lost 5 bases, with 16 bases between them. The V gene's germline CDR1 is MNHEY and CDR2 SVGAGI. The CDR3 sequence is 14 residues long. In DNA, the CDR3 is TGTGCCAGCAGTCCGCCTCTGCTGCCCCACGAGCAGTACTTC. Its protein is CASSPPLLPHEQYF.

The rearrangement joins TRBV5-5 to TRBJ2-3; 7 nucleotides line up with TRBD1. Germline V lookup: CDR1 SGHKS, CDR2 YYEKEE (reference sequence). With 3 bases clipped from V and 2 bases from J, the junction kept 9 bases outside the gene matches. The CDR3 is 16 residues long. CDR3 coding DNA: TGTGCCAGCAGCTATTCGGGACAGATATTCACAGATACGCAGTATTTT. This translates into CASSYSGQIFTDTQYF.

J is TRBJ1-6 and V is TRBV6-1, with a weak D call TRBD1 (5 bases). The ends were cut back, 4 bases at V and 4 bases at J, with 11 bases in the middle. This CDR3 spans 15 amino acids. Germline CDR1 and CDR2: MNHNS and SASEGT. CDR3 in DNA: TGTGCCAGCAGTGCGGGCAGGGCATATAATTCACCCCTCCACTTT. Encoded protein: CASSAGRAYNSPLHF.